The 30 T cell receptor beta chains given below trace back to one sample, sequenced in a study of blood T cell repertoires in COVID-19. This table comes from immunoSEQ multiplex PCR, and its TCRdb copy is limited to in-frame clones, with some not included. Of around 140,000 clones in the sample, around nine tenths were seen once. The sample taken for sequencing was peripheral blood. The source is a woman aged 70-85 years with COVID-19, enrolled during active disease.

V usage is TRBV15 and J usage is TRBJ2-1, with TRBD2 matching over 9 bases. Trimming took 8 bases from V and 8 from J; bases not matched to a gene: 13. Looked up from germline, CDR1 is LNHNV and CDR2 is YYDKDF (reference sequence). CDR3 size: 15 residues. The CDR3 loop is CATGTRRGGEDEQFF. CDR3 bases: TGTGCCACCGGTACCAGGCGGGGGGGCGAAGATGAGCAGTTCTTC.

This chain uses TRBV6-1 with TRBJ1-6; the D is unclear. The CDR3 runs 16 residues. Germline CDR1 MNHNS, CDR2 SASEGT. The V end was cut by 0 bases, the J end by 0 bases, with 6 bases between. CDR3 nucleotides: TGTGCCAGCAGTGAAGCAGCGAGCTCCTATAATTCACCCCTCCACTTT. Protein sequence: CASSEAASSYNSPLHF.

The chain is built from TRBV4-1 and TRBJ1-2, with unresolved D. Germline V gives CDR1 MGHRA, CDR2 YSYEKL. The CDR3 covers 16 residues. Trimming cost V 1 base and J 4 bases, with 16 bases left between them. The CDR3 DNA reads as TGCGCCAGCAGCCAAGGCCCGGAGAACCTGGCCTATGGCTACACCTTC. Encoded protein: CASSQGPENLAYGYTF.

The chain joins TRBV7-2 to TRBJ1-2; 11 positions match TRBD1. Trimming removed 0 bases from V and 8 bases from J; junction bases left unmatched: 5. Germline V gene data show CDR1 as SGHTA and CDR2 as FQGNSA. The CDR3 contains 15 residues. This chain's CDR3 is CASSLAPDRGLGYTF. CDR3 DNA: TGTGCCAGCAGCTTAGCACCGGACAGGGGGCTCGGCTACACCTTC.

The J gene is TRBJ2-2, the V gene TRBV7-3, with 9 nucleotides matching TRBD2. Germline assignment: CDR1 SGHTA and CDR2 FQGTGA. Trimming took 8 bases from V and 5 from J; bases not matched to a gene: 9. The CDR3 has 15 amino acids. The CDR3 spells CASRPAGGLTGELFF. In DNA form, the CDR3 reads TGTGCCAGCCGCCCAGCGGGGGGCTTAACCGGGGAGCTGTTTTTT.

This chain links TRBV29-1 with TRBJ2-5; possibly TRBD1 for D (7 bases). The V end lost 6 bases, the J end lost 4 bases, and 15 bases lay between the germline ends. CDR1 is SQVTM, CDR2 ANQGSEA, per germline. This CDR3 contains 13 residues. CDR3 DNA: TGCAGCGTCCAACCCCAGGGGGGAGAGACCCAGTACTTC. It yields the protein CSVQPQGGETQYF.

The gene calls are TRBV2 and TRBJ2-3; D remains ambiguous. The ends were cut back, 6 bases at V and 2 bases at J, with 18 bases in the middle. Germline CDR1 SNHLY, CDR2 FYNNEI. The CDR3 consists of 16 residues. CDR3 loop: CASRPPVPRLTDTQYF. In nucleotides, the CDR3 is TGTGCCAGCAGACCGCCCGTTCCGAGACTCACAGATACGCAGTATTTT.

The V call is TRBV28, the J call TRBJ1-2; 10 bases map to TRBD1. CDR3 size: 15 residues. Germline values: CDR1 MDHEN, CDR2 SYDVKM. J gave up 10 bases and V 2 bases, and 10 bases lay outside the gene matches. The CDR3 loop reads CASSLRTGGPDIYTF. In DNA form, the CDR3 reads TGTGCCAGCAGTTTAAGGACAGGGGGTCCGGACATCTACACCTTC.

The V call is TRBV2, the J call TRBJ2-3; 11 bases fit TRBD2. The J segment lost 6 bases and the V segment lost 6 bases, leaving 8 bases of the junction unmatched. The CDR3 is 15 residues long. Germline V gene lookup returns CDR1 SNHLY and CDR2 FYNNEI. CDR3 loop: CASSGSGGARDTQYF. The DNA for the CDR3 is TGTGCCAGCAGCGGTAGCGGGGGGGCGCGGGATACGCAGTATTTT.

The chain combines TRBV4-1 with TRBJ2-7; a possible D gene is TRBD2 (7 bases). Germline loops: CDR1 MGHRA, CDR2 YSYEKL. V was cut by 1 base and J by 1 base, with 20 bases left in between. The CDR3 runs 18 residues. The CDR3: CASSQARGSGEGSYEQYF. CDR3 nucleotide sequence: TGCGCCAGCAGCCAAGCCCGGGGGTCAGGGGAGGGTTCCTACGAGCAGTACTTC.

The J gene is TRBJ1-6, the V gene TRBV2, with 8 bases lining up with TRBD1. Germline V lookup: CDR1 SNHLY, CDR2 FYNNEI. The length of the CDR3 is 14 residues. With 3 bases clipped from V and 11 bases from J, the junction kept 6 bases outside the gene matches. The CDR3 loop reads CASSEDRDFPPLHF. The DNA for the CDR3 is TGTGCCAGCAGTGAGGACAGGGATTTTCCACCCCTCCACTTT.

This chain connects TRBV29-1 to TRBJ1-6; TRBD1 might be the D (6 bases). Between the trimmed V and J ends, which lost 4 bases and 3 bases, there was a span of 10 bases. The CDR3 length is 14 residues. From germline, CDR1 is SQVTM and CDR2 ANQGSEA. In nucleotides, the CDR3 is TGCAGCGTTGCGCAGGACAGCTATAATTCACCCCTCCACTTT. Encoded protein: CSVAQDSYNSPLHF.

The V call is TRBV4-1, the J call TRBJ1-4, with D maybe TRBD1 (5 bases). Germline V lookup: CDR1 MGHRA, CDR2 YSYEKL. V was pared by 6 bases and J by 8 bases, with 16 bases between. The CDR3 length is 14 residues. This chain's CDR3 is CASSRNAQAEKLFF. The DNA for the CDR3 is TGCGCCAGCAGTCGAAATGCACAGGCGGAAAAACTGTTTTTT.

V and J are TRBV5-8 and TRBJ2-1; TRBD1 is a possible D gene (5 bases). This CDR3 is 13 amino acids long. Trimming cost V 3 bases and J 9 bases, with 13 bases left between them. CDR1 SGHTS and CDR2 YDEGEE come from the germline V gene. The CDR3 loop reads CASSSRRRAEQFF. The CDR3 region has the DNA TGTGCCAGCAGCTCCAGGCGCAGGGCTGAGCAGTTCTTC.

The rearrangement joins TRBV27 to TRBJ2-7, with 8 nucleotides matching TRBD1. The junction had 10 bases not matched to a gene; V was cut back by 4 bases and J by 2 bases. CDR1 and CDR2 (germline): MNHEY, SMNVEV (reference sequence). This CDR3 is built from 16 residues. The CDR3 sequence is CASSSAGTGKTYEQYF. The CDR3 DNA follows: TGTGCCAGCAGTTCAGCCGGGACAGGAAAGACCTACGAGCAGTACTTC.

The CDR3 nucleotides are TGTGCCATCAGTGAAGGGAAGGGGGCGTACGAGCAGTACTTC. Its translation: CAISEGKGAYEQYF. V is TRBV10-3 and J is TRBJ2-7; 7 nucleotides match TRBD1. This CDR3 is 14 amino acids long. V gave up 3 bases and J gave up 4 bases; unmatched junction bases: 6. Per germline, CDR1 ENHRY and CDR2 SYGVKD.

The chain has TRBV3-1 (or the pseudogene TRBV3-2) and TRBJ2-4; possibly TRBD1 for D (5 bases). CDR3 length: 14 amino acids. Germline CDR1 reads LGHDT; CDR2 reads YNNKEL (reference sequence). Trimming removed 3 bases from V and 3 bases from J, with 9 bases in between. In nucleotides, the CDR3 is TGTGCCAGCAGCCAGGGGCTGGTCAAAAACATTCAGTACTTC. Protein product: CASSQGLVKNIQYF.

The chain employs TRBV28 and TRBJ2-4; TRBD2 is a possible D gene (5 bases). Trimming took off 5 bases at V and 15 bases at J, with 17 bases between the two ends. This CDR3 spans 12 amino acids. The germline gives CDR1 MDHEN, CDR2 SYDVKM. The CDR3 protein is CASSTGVALPYF. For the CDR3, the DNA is TGTGCCAGCAGTACCGGGGTGGCGCTGCCGTACTTC. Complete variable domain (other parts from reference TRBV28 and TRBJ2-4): DVKVTQSSRYLVKRTGEKVFLECVQDMDHENMFWYRQDPGLGLRLIYFSYDVKMKEKGDIPEGYSVSREKKERFSLILESASTNQTSMYLCASSTGVALPYFGAGTRLSVL.

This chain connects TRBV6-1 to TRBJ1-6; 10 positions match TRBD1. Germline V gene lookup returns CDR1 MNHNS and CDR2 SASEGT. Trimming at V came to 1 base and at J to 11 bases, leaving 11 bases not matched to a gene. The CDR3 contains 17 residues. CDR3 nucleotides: TGTGCCAGCAGTGAAGGGGGACAGGGGTTAGGTTCACCACCCCTCCACTTT. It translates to CASSEGGQGLGSPPLHF.

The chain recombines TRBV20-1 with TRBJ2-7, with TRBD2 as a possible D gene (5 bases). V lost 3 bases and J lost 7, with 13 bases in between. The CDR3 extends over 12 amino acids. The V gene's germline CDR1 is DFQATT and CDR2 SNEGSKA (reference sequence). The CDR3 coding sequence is TGCAGTGCTAGTCGGCCCACGGGGGAGCAGTACTTC. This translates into CSASRPTGEQYF.

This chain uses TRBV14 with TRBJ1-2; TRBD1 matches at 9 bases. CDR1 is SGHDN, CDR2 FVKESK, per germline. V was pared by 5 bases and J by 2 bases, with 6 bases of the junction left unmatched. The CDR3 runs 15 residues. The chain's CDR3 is CASSFRTGANYGYTF. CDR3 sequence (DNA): TGTGCCAGCAGCTTTCGGACAGGGGCAAACTATGGCTACACCTTC.

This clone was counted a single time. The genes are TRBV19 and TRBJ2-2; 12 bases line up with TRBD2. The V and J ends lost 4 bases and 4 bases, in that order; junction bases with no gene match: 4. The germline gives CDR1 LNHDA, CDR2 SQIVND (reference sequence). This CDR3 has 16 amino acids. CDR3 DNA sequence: TGTGCCAGTAGTACGGGGACTAGCGGGTTCACCGGGGAGCTGTTTTTT. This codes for CASSTGTSGFTGELFF.

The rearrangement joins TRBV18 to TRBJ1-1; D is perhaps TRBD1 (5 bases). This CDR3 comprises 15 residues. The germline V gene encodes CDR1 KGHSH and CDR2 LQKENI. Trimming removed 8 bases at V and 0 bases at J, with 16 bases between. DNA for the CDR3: TGTGCCAGCCTAGGGGCAGGGAATATGAACACTGAAGCTTTCTTT. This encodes CASLGAGNMNTEAFF. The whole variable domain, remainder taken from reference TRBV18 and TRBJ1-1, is NAGVMQNPRHLVRRRGQEARLRCSPMKGHSHVYWYRQLPEEGLKFMVYLQKENIIDESGMPKERFSAEFPKEGPSILRIQQVVRGDSAAYFCASLGAGNMNTEAFFGQGTRLTVV.

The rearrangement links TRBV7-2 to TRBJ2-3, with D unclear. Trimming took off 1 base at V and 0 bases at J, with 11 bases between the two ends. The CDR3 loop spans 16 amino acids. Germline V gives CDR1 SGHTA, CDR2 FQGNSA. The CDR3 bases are TGTGCCAGCAGCTTAGTAGTAGATACTAGCACAGATACGCAGTATTTT. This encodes CASSLVVDTSTDTQYF.

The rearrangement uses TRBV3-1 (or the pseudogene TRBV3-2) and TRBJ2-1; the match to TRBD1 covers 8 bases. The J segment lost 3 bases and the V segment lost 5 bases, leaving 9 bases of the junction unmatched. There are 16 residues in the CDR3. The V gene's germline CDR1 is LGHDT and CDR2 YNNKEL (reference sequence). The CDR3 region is CASSTGQGSFYNEQFF. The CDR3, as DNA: TGTGCCAGCAGCACCGGACAGGGAAGTTTCTACAATGAGCAGTTCTTC.

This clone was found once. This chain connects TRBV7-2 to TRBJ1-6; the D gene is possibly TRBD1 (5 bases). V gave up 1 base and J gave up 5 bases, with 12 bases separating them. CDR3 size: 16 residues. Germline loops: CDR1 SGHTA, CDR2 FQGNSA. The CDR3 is CASSLVGGNNNSPLHF. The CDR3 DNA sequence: TGTGCCAGCAGCTTAGTGGGGGGAAATAATAATTCACCCCTCCACTTT.

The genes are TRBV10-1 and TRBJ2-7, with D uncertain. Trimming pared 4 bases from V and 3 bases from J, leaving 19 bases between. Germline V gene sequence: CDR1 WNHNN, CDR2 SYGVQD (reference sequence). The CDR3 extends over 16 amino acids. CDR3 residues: CASSVEDTPRDYEQYF. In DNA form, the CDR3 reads TGCGCCAGCAGTGTGGAAGACACGCCGAGAGACTACGAGCAGTACTTC.

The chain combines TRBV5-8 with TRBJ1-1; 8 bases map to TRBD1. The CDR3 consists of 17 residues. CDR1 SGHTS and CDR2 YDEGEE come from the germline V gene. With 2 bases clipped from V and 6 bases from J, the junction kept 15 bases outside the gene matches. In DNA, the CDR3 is TGTGCCAGCAGCTTTGCGCAGGGGGCATTCGGAGGAGCTGAAGCTTTCTTT. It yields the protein CASSFAQGAFGGAEAFF.

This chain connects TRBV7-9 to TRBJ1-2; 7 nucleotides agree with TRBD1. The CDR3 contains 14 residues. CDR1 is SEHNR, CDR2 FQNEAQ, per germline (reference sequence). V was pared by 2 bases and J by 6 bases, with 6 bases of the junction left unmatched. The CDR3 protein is CASSLIGTADGYTF. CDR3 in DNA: TGTGCCAGCAGCTTAATCGGGACAGCAGATGGCTACACCTTC.

CDR3 DNA: TGTGCCAGCTCACCAATAAGCGTAGAACTCTCTGGAAACACCATATATTTT. It yields the protein CASSPISVELSGNTIYF. This chain links TRBV18 with TRBJ1-3, with D hard to call. The CDR3 is 17 amino acids. The germline V and J ends were trimmed by 2 bases and 0 bases, with 14 bases remaining between them. Germline V gene lookup returns CDR1 KGHSH and CDR2 LQKENI. Drawing the rest from reference TRBV18 and TRBJ1-3, the complete variable domain is NAGVMQNPRHLVRRRGQEARLRCSPMKGHSHVYWYRQLPEEGLKFMVYLQKENIIDESGMPKERFSAEFPKEGPSILRIQQVVRGDSAAYFCASSPISVELSGNTIYFGEGSWLTVV.